This is a list of T cell receptor beta chains from one sample in a study of shared T cell receptors in the human thymus. Measured with immunoSEQ multiplex PCR; TCRdb has only the in-frame clones, and not every one. The profile shows some 700,000 clones, approximately 87% of them singletons. This sample also belongs to another study, concerning human thymus T cells.

What was sequenced was thymocytes. Every receptor here comes from a boy in the first two years of life with a congenital heart defect. CDR3s include the opening cysteine and the closing phenylalanine or tryptophan. The D gene is left open where the match is weak. Some rows have no size entry. The others give once, few or many, or a class for an expanded clone.

cdr3_nt: TGCGCCAGCAGTCACCTTTCGGACAGGAGGGCAACTAATGAAAAACTGTTTTTT; cdr3_aa: CASSHLSDRRATNEKLFF; v_call: TRBV23-1; j_call: TRBJ1-4; clone_size: -; d_call: TRBD1
cdr3_nt: TGTGCCAGCAGTTCCGGGACTAGCGGGAGTGGCACCGGGGAGCTGTTTTTT; cdr3_aa: CASSSGTSGSGTGELFF; v_call: TRBV27; j_call: TRBJ2-2; clone_size: -; d_call: TRBD2
cdr3_nt: TGCGCCAGCAGCTTGGCCGGAGAATACGAGCAGTACTTC; cdr3_aa: CASSLAGEYEQYF; v_call: TRBV5-1; j_call: TRBJ2-7; clone_size: -; d_call: -
cdr3_nt: TGTGCCAGCAGTTTATTAGGGACTAGCGGAAAGAGCTCCTACGAGCAGTACTTC; cdr3_aa: CASSLLGTSGKSSYEQYF; v_call: TRBV27; j_call: TRBJ2-7; clone_size: -; d_call: TRBD2
cdr3_nt: TGTGCCAGCAGCCGAACCGCGGGATGGACTGAAGCTTTCTTT; cdr3_aa: CASSRTAGWTEAFF; v_call: TRBV5-4; j_call: TRBJ1-1; clone_size: -; d_call: -
cdr3_nt: TGTGCCAGCAGCTTAGACTCTCGGGAGCAGTACTTC; cdr3_aa: CASSLDSREQYF; v_call: TRBV7-9; j_call: TRBJ2-7; clone_size: -; d_call: -
cdr3_nt: TGTGCCAGCAGTCAAAGCGGGGGGCAGTACTTC; cdr3_aa: CASSQSGGQYF; v_call: TRBV7-2; j_call: TRBJ2-7; clone_size: once; d_call: TRBD2
cdr3_nt: TGTGTACCCGGGAGGAATGAGCAGTTCTTC; cdr3_aa: CVPGRNEQFF; v_call: TRBV15; j_call: TRBJ2-1; clone_size: -; d_call: TRBD2
cdr3_nt: TGCAGTGCTAGAGTAGTTAATGAGCAGTTCTTC; cdr3_aa: CSARVVNEQFF; v_call: TRBV20-1; j_call: TRBJ2-1; clone_size: -; d_call: -
cdr3_nt: TGTGCCAGCAGTTTATCGCCACTTCAAGAGACCCAGTACTTC; cdr3_aa: CASSLSPLQETQYF; v_call: TRBV27; j_call: TRBJ2-5; clone_size: -; d_call: -
cdr3_nt: TGCGCCAGCAGCCCGGGACTAGCTATCACAGATACGCAGTATTTT; cdr3_aa: CASSPGLAITDTQYF; v_call: TRBV4-3; j_call: TRBJ2-3; clone_size: -; d_call: TRBD2
cdr3_nt: TGTGCCTGGAGTGTACAGGGTTCCGGGAACACTGAAGCTTTCTTT; cdr3_aa: CAWSVQGSGNTEAFF; v_call: TRBV30; j_call: TRBJ1-1; clone_size: -; d_call: -
cdr3_nt: TGTGCCAGCAGTTACTCGCAGGGGGCCTTAAACATTCAGTACTTC; cdr3_aa: CASSYSQGALNIQYF; v_call: TRBV6-5; j_call: TRBJ2-4; clone_size: -; d_call: TRBD1
cdr3_nt: TGTGCCAGCAGCGCCTGGAGTTCCAGCTCCTACAATGAGCAGTTCTTC; cdr3_aa: CASSAWSSSSYNEQFF; v_call: TRBV9; j_call: TRBJ2-1; clone_size: -; d_call: -
cdr3_nt: TGTGCCAGCAGTTCCCAGATACCAGGGGGCTCTGGAAACACCATATATTTT; cdr3_aa: CASSSQIPGGSGNTIYF; v_call: TRBV27; j_call: TRBJ1-3; clone_size: -; d_call: TRBD1
cdr3_nt: TGTGCCAGCAGCCCGGCTGGGGCAGCGCGACCCACCGGGGAGCTGTTTTTT; cdr3_aa: CASSPAGAARPTGELFF; v_call: TRBV2; j_call: TRBJ2-2; clone_size: -; d_call: -
cdr3_nt: TGCAGCGTTGAAGGCGAACCAGGGGACGGTGAAGCTTTCTTT; cdr3_aa: CSVEGEPGDGEAFF; v_call: TRBV29-1; j_call: TRBJ1-1; clone_size: few; d_call: -
cdr3_nt: TGCAGCGTTGCTCGCGGCAGGGTGGGCGAGCAGTACTTC; cdr3_aa: CSVARGRVGEQYF; v_call: TRBV29-1; j_call: TRBJ2-7; clone_size: once; d_call: -
cdr3_nt: TGCGCCAGCAGCCAAGAAAGATTTCAATCGCGGGAGTTTGGGTACGAGCAGTACTTC; cdr3_aa: CASSQERFQSREFGYEQYF; v_call: TRBV4-3; j_call: TRBJ2-7; clone_size: -; d_call: TRBD2
cdr3_nt: TGTGCCAGCAGCTTAAACACAGGGACCGGTCAGCCCCAGCATTTT; cdr3_aa: CASSLNTGTGQPQHF; v_call: TRBV7-6; j_call: TRBJ1-5; clone_size: once; d_call: -
cdr3_nt: TGCGCCAGCAGCCGAGGGCGGGAGATCGGCACAGATACGCAGTATTTT; cdr3_aa: CASSRGREIGTDTQYF; v_call: TRBV4-3; j_call: TRBJ2-3; clone_size: -; d_call: TRBD2
cdr3_nt: TGCAGTGCTCCCGGGACTGAGACGCAGTATTTT; cdr3_aa: CSAPGTETQYF; v_call: TRBV20-1; j_call: TRBJ2-3; clone_size: -; d_call: -
cdr3_nt: TGTGCCAGCAGCTTAGGTTCCGGGGCGGGGAGGTACCAAGAGACCCAGTACTTC; cdr3_aa: CASSLGSGAGRYQETQYF; v_call: TRBV7-8; j_call: TRBJ2-5; clone_size: -; d_call: -
cdr3_nt: TGTGCCAGCAGCTTAGTCCCCACAGTGGTGGCTTTCTTT; cdr3_aa: CASSLVPTVVAFF; v_call: TRBV7-9; j_call: TRBJ1-1; clone_size: -; d_call: -
cdr3_nt: TGTGCCAGCAGCTCGACTAGCAACCAAGAGACCCAGTACTTC; cdr3_aa: CASSSTSNQETQYF; v_call: TRBV5-8; j_call: TRBJ2-5; clone_size: -; d_call: TRBD2
cdr3_nt: TGTGCCAGCAGTCCCCCCTTCGGGGGACAGCCTCCCCAAGAGACCCAGTACTTC; cdr3_aa: CASSPPFGGQPPQETQYF; v_call: TRBV27; j_call: TRBJ2-5; clone_size: once; d_call: -
cdr3_nt: TGTGCTAGTGGGCCCGGACTAGCGGTCACAGATACGCAGTATTTT; cdr3_aa: CASGPGLAVTDTQYF; v_call: TRBV12-5; j_call: TRBJ2-3; clone_size: -; d_call: TRBD2
cdr3_nt: TGTGCCAGCAGTTTACTCGGGACAGGGGGACTGTGGTTTGAAGCTTTCTTT; cdr3_aa: CASSLLGTGGLWFEAFF; v_call: TRBV27; j_call: TRBJ1-1; clone_size: few; d_call: TRBD1
cdr3_nt: TGTGCCAGCTCACCGACTAGCGGGAGAACAGATACGCAGTATTTT; cdr3_aa: CASSPTSGRTDTQYF; v_call: TRBV18; j_call: TRBJ2-3; clone_size: once; d_call: TRBD2
cdr3_nt: TGTGCCAGTAGCCTAAAGTACCAAGAGACCCAGTACTTC; cdr3_aa: CASSLKYQETQYF; v_call: TRBV19; j_call: TRBJ2-5; clone_size: -; d_call: -
cdr3_nt: TGTGCCAGCAGTGCTCGAGGGTCGGAGGGCCCCTACAATGAGCAGTTCTTC; cdr3_aa: CASSARGSEGPYNEQFF; v_call: TRBV6-4; j_call: TRBJ2-1; clone_size: -; d_call: -
cdr3_nt: TGTGCCAGCAGCCGACAGGGACTCCAAGAGACCCAGTACTTC; cdr3_aa: CASSRQGLQETQYF; v_call: TRBV7-9; j_call: TRBJ2-5; clone_size: -; d_call: -
cdr3_nt: TGTGCCAGCAGCGGCCGGACTAGCGGAACCTACGAGCAGTACTTC; cdr3_aa: CASSGRTSGTYEQYF; v_call: TRBV11-2; j_call: TRBJ2-7; clone_size: -; d_call: TRBD2
cdr3_nt: TGTGCCAGTAGTGGGGGAACAGCGGGGCCCAGGAGGTGGAGGTACAATGAGCAGTTCTTC; cdr3_aa: CASSGGTAGPRRWRYNEQFF; v_call: TRBV19; j_call: TRBJ2-1; clone_size: few; d_call: TRBD2
cdr3_nt: TGTGCCAGCAGCCACTGGGTGGGATGGGCGGGAGTCGACGAGCAGTACTTC; cdr3_aa: CASSHWVGWAGVDEQYF; v_call: TRBV4-2; j_call: TRBJ2-7; clone_size: -; d_call: TRBD2
cdr3_nt: TGTGCCAGCAGCGTGGGACTTTTGACCGGGGAGCTGTTTTTT; cdr3_aa: CASSVGLLTGELFF; v_call: TRBV11-3; j_call: TRBJ2-2; clone_size: -; d_call: -
cdr3_nt: TGTGCCAGCTCACCAGGGCCGAATAGTTCTAACTATGGCTACACCTTC; cdr3_aa: CASSPGPNSSNYGYTF; v_call: TRBV18; j_call: TRBJ1-2; clone_size: -; d_call: -
cdr3_nt: TGTGCCAGCAGCCCTCGACAGTACCCTAGCGGGAGGCCCTCCTACGAGCAGTACTTC; cdr3_aa: CASSPRQYPSGRPSYEQYF; v_call: TRBV7-9; j_call: TRBJ2-7; clone_size: -; d_call: TRBD2
cdr3_nt: TGTGCCAGCAGTTACTCGATACGGGTTGGTGACACCATATATTTT; cdr3_aa: CASSYSIRVGDTIYF; v_call: TRBV6-5; j_call: TRBJ1-3; clone_size: -; d_call: -
cdr3_nt: TGCAGCCTTACTAGAGACAGGGTGAGAAGGACAGATACGCAGTATTTT; cdr3_aa: CSLTRDRVRRTDTQYF; v_call: TRBV29-1; j_call: TRBJ2-3; clone_size: -; d_call: TRBD1
cdr3_nt: TGTGCCAGCAGCTTGGCCCCCAGGACAGGGAACCCCAAGAGAACCCAGTACTTC; cdr3_aa: CASSLAPRTGNPKRTQYF; v_call: TRBV5-6; j_call: TRBJ2-5; clone_size: -; d_call: TRBD1
cdr3_nt: TGTGCTAGTGGTTTGCGGGAGGGGGACAATGAGCAGTTCTTC; cdr3_aa: CASGLREGDNEQFF; v_call: TRBV12-5; j_call: TRBJ2-1; clone_size: -; d_call: TRBD2
cdr3_nt: TGCGCCAGCACTACCAGGGGGCATTCGAACACCGGGGAGCTGTTTTTT; cdr3_aa: CASTTRGHSNTGELFF; v_call: TRBV5-1; j_call: TRBJ2-2; clone_size: -; d_call: TRBD1
cdr3_nt: TGCGCCAGCAGCCTTGAGGGACAGCTGAACACTGAAGCTTTCTTT; cdr3_aa: CASSLEGQLNTEAFF; v_call: TRBV10-2; j_call: TRBJ1-1; clone_size: -; d_call: TRBD1
cdr3_nt: TGCGCCAGCAGCCAAGAGCAGGGGGCCACAGATACGCAGTATTTT; cdr3_aa: CASSQEQGATDTQYF; v_call: TRBV4-1; j_call: TRBJ2-3; clone_size: -; d_call: TRBD1
cdr3_nt: TGTGCCAGCAGCCAAGATGGGGCTAGCGGGAGGCGAGGTCGTGGCACAGATACGCAGTATTTT; cdr3_aa: CASSQDGASGRRGRGTDTQYF; v_call: TRBV4-2; j_call: TRBJ2-3; clone_size: -; d_call: TRBD2
cdr3_nt: TGTGCCTGGAGTGATTCCCTACTAGCGGTCTGGGGTGAGGGCCAAGAGACCCAGTACTTC; cdr3_aa: CAWSDSLLAVWGEGQETQYF; v_call: TRBV30; j_call: TRBJ2-5; clone_size: -; d_call: TRBD2
cdr3_nt: TGCGCCAGCAGCCTGAAGAGGTTTTCTAGCGGGAGACAGCCAGCCAAAAACATTCAGTACTTC; cdr3_aa: CASSLKRFSSGRQPAKNIQYF; v_call: TRBV4-3; j_call: TRBJ2-4; clone_size: -; d_call: TRBD2
cdr3_nt: TGTGCCAGCAGCCCACCCAGAGAGACCCAGTACTTC; cdr3_aa: CASSPPRETQYF; v_call: TRBV7-2; j_call: TRBJ2-5; clone_size: -; d_call: -
cdr3_nt: TGTGCCAGCATCGCCAGAGGGCCCTACAATGAGCAGTTCTTC; cdr3_aa: CASIARGPYNEQFF; v_call: TRBV6-1; j_call: TRBJ2-1; clone_size: -; d_call: -
cdr3_nt: TGTGCCAGCAGCTCTCTATACCAAGAGACCCAGTACTTC; cdr3_aa: CASSSLYQETQYF; v_call: TRBV7-2; j_call: TRBJ2-5; clone_size: -; d_call: -
cdr3_nt: TGTGCCAGTAGTATGGGACTAGCGGAATACAATGAGCAGTTCTTC; cdr3_aa: CASSMGLAEYNEQFF; v_call: TRBV19; j_call: TRBJ2-1; clone_size: -; d_call: TRBD2
cdr3_nt: TGTGCCAGCAGGGGCGGGGGGAGCACAGATACGCAGTATTTT; cdr3_aa: CASRGGGSTDTQYF; v_call: TRBV6-6; j_call: TRBJ2-3; clone_size: -; d_call: TRBD2
cdr3_nt: TGCGCCAGCAGCTTTCAAGCGGGGCGCTACGAGCAGTACTTC; cdr3_aa: CASSFQAGRYEQYF; v_call: TRBV5-1; j_call: TRBJ2-7; clone_size: -; d_call: TRBD2